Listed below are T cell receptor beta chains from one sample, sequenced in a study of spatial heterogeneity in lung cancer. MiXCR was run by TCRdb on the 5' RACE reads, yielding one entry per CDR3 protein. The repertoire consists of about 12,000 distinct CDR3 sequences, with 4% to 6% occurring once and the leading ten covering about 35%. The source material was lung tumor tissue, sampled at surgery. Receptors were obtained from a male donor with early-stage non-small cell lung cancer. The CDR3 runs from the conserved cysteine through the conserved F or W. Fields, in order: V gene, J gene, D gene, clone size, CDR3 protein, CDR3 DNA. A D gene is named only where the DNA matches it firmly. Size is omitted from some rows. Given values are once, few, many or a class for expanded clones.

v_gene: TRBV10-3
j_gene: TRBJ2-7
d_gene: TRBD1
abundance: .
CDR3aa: CAIRGQFYEQYF
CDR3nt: TGTGCCATCAGGGGACAGTTCTACGAGCAGTACTTC

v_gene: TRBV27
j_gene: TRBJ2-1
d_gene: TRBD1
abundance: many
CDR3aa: CASSYGWTGKNEQFF
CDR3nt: TGTGCCAGCAGTTACGGTTGGACAGGGAAAAATGAGCAGTTCTTC

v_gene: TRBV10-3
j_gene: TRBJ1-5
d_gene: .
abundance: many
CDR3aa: CAISEFGDQPQHF
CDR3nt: TGTGCCATCAGTGAGTTCGGTGATCAGCCCCAGCATTTT

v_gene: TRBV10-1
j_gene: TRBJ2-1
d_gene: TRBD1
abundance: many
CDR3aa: CASSDRDRDPNEQFF
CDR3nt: TGCGCCAGCAGTGATCGGGACAGGGACCCCAATGAGCAGTTCTTC

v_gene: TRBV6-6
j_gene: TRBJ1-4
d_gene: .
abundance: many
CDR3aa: CASSYSYRETNEKLFF
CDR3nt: TGTGCCAGCAGTTACTCCTACAGGGAAACTAATGAAAAACTGTTTTTT

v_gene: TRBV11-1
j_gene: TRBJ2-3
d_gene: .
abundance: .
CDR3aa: CASSLDDYTDTQYF
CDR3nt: TGTGCCAGCAGCTTAGATGACTACACAGATACGCAGTATTTT

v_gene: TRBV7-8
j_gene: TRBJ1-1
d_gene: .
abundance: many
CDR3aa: CASSSGRDTEAFF
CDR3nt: TGTGCCAGCAGCTCAGGGCGTGACACTGAAGCTTTCTTT

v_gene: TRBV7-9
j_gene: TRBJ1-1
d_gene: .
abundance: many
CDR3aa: CASSLVGPEAFF
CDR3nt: TGTGCCAGCAGCTTAGTCGGGCCCGAAGCTTTCTTT

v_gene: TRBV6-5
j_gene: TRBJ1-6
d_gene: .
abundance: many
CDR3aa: CASSSGRNSPLHF
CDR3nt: TGTGCCAGCAGTTCCGGACGGAATTCACCCCTCCACTTT

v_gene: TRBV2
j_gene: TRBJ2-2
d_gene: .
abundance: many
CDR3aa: CASSLSRSANTGELFF
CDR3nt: TGTGCCAGCAGTCTGAGTAGGTCCGCGAACACCGGGGAGCTGTTTTTT

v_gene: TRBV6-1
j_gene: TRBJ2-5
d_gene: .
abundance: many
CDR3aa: CASSGTMTYQETQYF
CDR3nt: TGTGCCAGCAGTGGGACTATGACTTACCAAGAGACCCAGTACTTC

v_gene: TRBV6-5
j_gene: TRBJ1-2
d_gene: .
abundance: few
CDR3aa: CASKNVDPPYGYTF
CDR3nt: TGTGCCAGCAAGAACGTCGATCCCCCCTATGGCTACACCTTC

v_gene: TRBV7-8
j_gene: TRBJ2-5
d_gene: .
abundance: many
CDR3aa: CASSLMAGTQETQYF
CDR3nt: TGTGCCAGCAGCTTAATGGCAGGGACCCAAGAGACCCAGTACTTC

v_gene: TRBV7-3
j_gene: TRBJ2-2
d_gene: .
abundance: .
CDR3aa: CASSLIGIGSEPGELFF
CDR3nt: TGTGCCAGCAGCTTAATAGGTATTGGAAGTGAGCCCGGGGAGCTGTTTTTT

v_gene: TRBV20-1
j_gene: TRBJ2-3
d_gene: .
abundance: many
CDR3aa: CSASARGSTDTQYF
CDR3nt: TGCAGTGCTAGCGCCAGGGGTTCGACAGATACGCAGTATTTT

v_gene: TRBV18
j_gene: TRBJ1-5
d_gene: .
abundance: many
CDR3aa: CASSMDGNQRPQHF
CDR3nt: TGTGCCAGTTCAATGGATGGGAACCAAAGGCCCCAGCATTTT

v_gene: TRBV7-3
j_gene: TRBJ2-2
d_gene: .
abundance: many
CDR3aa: CASSLKPGHPNTGELFF
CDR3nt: TGTGCCAGCAGCTTAAAACCGGGACATCCGAACACCGGGGAGCTGTTTTTT

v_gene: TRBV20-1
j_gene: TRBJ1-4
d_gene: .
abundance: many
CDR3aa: CSAMKETTNEKLFF
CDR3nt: TGCAGTGCTATGAAGGAGACAACTAATGAAAAACTGTTTTTT

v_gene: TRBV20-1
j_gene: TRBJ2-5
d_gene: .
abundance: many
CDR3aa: CSARPSQETQYF
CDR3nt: TGCAGTGCTAGACCATCCCAAGAGACCCAGTACTTC

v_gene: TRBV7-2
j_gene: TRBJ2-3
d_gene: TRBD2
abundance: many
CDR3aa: CASSLMTSGAASTDTQYF
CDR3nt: TGTGCCAGCAGCTTGATGACTAGCGGGGCTGCTAGCACAGATACGCAGTATTTT

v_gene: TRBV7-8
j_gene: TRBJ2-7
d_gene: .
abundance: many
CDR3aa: CASSPDLPYEQYF
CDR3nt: TGTGCCAGCAGCCCCGACTTGCCCTACGAGCAGTACTTC

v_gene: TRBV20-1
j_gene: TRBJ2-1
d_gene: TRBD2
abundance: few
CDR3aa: CSAPPGLAGVGRNEQFF
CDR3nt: TGCAGTGCTCCCCCGGGACTAGCGGGAGTTGGCCGGAATGAGCAGTTCTTC

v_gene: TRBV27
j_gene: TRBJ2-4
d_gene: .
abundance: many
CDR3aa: CASSFGPNRAKNIQYF
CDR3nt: TGTGCCAGCAGTTTTGGCCCCAATCGAGCCAAAAACATTCAGTACTTC

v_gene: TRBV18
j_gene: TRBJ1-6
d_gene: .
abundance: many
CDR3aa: CASSPGLDSPLHF
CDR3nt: TGTGCCAGCTCACCAGGCCTAGATTCACCCCTCCACTTT

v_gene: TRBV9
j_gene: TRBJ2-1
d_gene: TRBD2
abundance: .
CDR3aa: CASSEEAGGYPYNEQFF
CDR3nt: TGTGCCAGCAGCGAGGAGGCGGGGGGCTATCCCTACAATGAGCAGTTCTTC

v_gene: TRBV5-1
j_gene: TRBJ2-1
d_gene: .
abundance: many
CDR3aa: CASSYWGLEQFF
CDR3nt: TGCGCCAGCAGCTACTGGGGGCTTGAGCAGTTCTTC

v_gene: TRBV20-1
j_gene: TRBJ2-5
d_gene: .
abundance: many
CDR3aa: CSVVDEGSETQYF
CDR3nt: TGCAGTGTCGTAGACGAGGGATCGGAGACCCAGTACTTC

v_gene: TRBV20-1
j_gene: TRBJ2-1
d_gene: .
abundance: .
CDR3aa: CSARNWGEQFF
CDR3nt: TGCAGTGCTAGGAACTGGGGCGAGCAGTTCTTC

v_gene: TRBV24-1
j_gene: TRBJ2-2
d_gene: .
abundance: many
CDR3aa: CATSDLGTWTGELFF
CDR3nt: TGTGCCACCAGTGATCTCGGGACATGGACCGGGGAGCTGTTTTTT

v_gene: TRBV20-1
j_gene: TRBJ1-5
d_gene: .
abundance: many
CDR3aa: CSAKAGPNQPQHF
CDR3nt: TGCAGTGCCAAGGCGGGACCCAATCAGCCCCAGCATTTT

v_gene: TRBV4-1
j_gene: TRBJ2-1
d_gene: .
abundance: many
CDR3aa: CASSGGLVRNEQFF
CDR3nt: TGCGCCAGCAGCGGAGGGTTGGTTCGCAATGAGCAGTTCTTC

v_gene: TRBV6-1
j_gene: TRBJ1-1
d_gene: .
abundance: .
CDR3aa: CASKDGGPNTEAFF
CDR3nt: TGTGCCAGCAAGGATGGGGGGCCGAACACTGAAGCTTTCTTT

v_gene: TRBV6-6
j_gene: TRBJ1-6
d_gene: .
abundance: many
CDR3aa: CASSSLKAALHF
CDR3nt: TGTGCCAGCAGCTCACTTAAGGCGGCCCTCCACTTT

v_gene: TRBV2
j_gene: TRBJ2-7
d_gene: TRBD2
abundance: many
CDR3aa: CASSPLAGGEQYF
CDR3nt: TGTGCCAGCAGCCCACTAGCGGGGGGCGAGCAGTACTTC

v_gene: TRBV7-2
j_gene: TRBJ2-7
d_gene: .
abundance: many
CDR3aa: CASTSNMGSYEQYF
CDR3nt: TGTGCCAGCACCTCAAATATGGGCAGCTACGAGCAGTACTTC

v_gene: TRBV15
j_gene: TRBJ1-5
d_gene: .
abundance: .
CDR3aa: CATSRDQWSGNQPQHF
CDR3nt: TGTGCCACCAGCAGAGATCAATGGAGTGGCAATCAGCCCCAGCATTTT

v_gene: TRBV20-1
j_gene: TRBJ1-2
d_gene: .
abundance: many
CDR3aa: CSARDHGQNNYGYTF
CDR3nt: TGCAGTGCTAGAGATCACGGACAGAATAACTATGGCTACACCTTC

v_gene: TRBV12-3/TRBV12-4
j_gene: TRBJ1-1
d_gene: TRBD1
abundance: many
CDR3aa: CASSQGTANTEAFF
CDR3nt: TGTGCCAGCAGTCAAGGGACAGCGAACACTGAAGCTTTCTTT

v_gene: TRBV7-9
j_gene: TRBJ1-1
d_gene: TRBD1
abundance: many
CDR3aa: CASSVGTGLAEAFF
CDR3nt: TGTGCCAGCAGCGTCGGGACAGGGCTTGCTGAAGCTTTCTTT

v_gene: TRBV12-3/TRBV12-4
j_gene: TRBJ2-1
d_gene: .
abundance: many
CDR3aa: CASSLSGGSYNEQFF
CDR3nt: TGTGCCAGCAGTTTAAGTGGGGGCTCCTACAATGAGCAGTTCTTC

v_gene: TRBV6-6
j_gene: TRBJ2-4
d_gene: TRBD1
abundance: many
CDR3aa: CASSYETGVLAKNIQYF
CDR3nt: TGTGCCAGCAGTTACGAGACAGGGGTTCTAGCCAAAAACATTCAGTACTTC

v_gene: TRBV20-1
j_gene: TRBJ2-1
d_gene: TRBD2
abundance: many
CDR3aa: CSANIAGGNYNEQFF
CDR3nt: TGCAGTGCCAACATCGCGGGGGGGAACTACAATGAGCAGTTCTTC

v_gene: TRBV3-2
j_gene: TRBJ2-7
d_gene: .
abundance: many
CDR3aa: CASSQVNLLDSQSYEQYF
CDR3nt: TGTGCCAGCAGCCAAGTTAACCTCTTAGACAGCCAGTCATACGAGCAGTACTTC

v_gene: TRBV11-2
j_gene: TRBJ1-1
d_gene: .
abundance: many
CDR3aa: CASSWALDTEAFF
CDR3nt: TGTGCCAGCAGCTGGGCGCTTGACACTGAAGCTTTCTTT

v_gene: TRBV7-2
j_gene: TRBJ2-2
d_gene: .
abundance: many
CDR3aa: CASSFQLTGELFF
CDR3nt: TGTGCCAGCAGCTTCCAGCTTACCGGGGAGCTGTTTTTT

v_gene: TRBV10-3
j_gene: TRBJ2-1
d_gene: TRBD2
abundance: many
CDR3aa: CAIRGSGATSYNEQFF
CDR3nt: TGTGCCATCAGGGGTAGCGGGGCAACCTCCTACAATGAGCAGTTCTTC